Listed here are 25 T cell receptor beta chains from one sample, sequenced in a study of T-cell reconstitution after alpha-beta-depleted transplantation in children. Construction of the TCRbeta library involved unique molecular identifiers. From the PCR reads, TCRdb called clonotypes with MiXCR, one entry per CDR3 protein. The sample has fewer than 400,000 distinct CDR3 sequences; about a fifth are singletons. The material sequenced was PBMCs from the stem cell graft donor, taken from the stem cell graft. Receptors originate from a human donor who donated a stem cell graft to a child with acute myeloid leukemia.

The sample holds many counts of this clonotype. This sequence joins TRBV10-3 and TRBJ2-5, with D unclear. The CDR3 consists of 14 residues. Germline V lookup: CDR1 ENHRY, CDR2 SYGVKD. Trimming took 0 bases from V and 2 from J, leaving 7 bases between them. CDR3 sequence: CAISESWGQETQYF. The CDR3, as DNA: TGTGCCATCAGTGAGTCTTGGGGTCAAGAGACCCAGTACTTC.

This clonotype was recorded at least ten times. The rearrangement links TRBV29-1 to TRBJ2-7; 12 nucleotides agree with TRBD2. Germline lookup yields CDR1 SQVTM and CDR2 ANQGSEA. The V gene end was trimmed by 5 bases and the J gene end by 6 bases; junction bases not matched to a gene: 5. This CDR3 comprises 13 residues. CDR3 sequence: CSVQTSGRGEQYF. As DNA, the CDR3 is TGCAGCGTTCAGACTAGCGGGAGAGGCGAGCAGTACTTC.

The gene calls are TRBV5-4 and TRBJ2-3, with D maybe TRBD1 (5 bases). V lost 4 bases and J 4 bases, leaving 13 bases between the germline ends. The CDR3 spans 14 residues. Germline V gene sequence: CDR1 SGHNT, CDR2 YYREEE (reference sequence). DNA for the CDR3: TGTGCCAGCAGCCCAGGGATGCGTCCAGATACGCAGTATTTT. It yields the protein CASSPGMRPDTQYF.

This chain uses TRBV12-3 or TRBV12-4 with TRBJ2-2; 9 positions agree with TRBD2. This CDR3 region has 15 residues. The ends lost 5 bases at V and 7 bases at J; junction bases unmatched: 8. This CDR3 is CASSPGLARSGELFF. The CDR3 DNA is TGTGCCAGCAGTCCGGGACTAGCTCGGAGCGGGGAGCTGTTTTTT.

The genes are TRBV21-1 and TRBJ2-3. TRBV21-1 is described as a pseudogene. CDR3 length: 15 amino acids. CDR3 DNA: TGTGCCAGCAGCAAAGGGACCTTTATCACAGATACGCAGTATTTT. Translated, it gives CASSKGTFITDTQYF.

The chain links TRBV6-5 to TRBJ1-5, with D tentatively TRBD1 (6 bases). This CDR3 has 15 amino acids. CDR1 is MNHEY and CDR2 is SVGAGI in the germline V gene. V was trimmed by 4 bases and J by 4 bases, leaving 14 bases between them. CDR3 protein: CASSFTQGRNQPQHF. As DNA, the CDR3 is TGTGCCAGCAGTTTCACACAGGGTCGGAATCAGCCCCAGCATTTT.

The J gene is TRBJ2-2, the V gene TRBV10-3; TRBD1 is a possible D gene (6 bases). Germline values: CDR1 ENHRY, CDR2 SYGVKD. The CDR3 length is 14 residues. Trimming took 6 bases from V and 1 from J, leaving 9 bases between them. The CDR3 bases are TGTGCCATCAGGGTGGACAGGAACACCGGGGAGCTGTTTTTT. It yields the protein CAIRVDRNTGELFF.

This clonotype was found many times. V gene TRBV20-1 combines with J gene TRBJ2-1, with no clear D. Looked up from germline, CDR1 is DFQATT and CDR2 is SNEGSKA (reference sequence). This CDR3 is built from 15 residues. Trimming removed 5 bases from V and 8 bases from J, with 22 bases in between. The DNA for the CDR3 is TGCAGTGCTTTGCCGGGCCAAGGGTTACACGATGAGCAGTTCTTC. This translates into CSALPGQGLHDEQFF.

There are a few counts of this clonotype. This chain uses TRBV20-1 with TRBJ2-1; 12 nucleotides line up with TRBD2. This CDR3 has 16 amino acids. Germline lookup yields CDR1 DFQATT and CDR2 SNEGSKA (reference sequence). V shed 6 bases and J 4 bases; nucleotides not matched to a gene: 10. This CDR3 is CSAAGLAGRNYNEQFF. CDR3 coding DNA: TGCAGTGCCGCCGGACTAGCGGGAAGGAATTACAATGAGCAGTTCTTC.

At least ten counts were recorded for this clonotype. This sequence joins TRBV20-1 and TRBJ2-2; TRBD2 aligns across 7 bases. V gave up 5 bases and J gave up 6 bases; unmatched junction bases: 3. The CDR3 consists of 12 residues. Germline-derived CDR1 and CDR2 are DFQATT and SNEGSKA (reference sequence). The CDR3, as DNA: TGCAGTGCTTCACGGGGGGCCGGGGAGCTGTTTTTT. Translating gives CSASRGAGELFF.

This clonotype was counted a few times. The V gene is TRBV29-1, the J gene TRBJ2-1, with D maybe TRBD2 (5 bases). Germline CDR1 and CDR2: SQVTM and ANQGSEA. The CDR3 sequence is 14 residues long. V was clipped by 4 bases and J by 1 base, with 11 bases between them. For the CDR3, the DNA is TGCAGCGTTGGTAGCGTACTATCCTACAATGAGCAGTTCTTC. Translating gives CSVGSVLSYNEQFF.

Only a few counts were recorded for this clonotype. J is TRBJ2-7 and V is TRBV12-3 or TRBV12-4, with TRBD1 identical over 9 bases. Trimming removed 3 bases from V and 0 bases from J; junction bases left unmatched: 9. CDR3 length: 17 amino acids. For the CDR3, the DNA is TGTGCCAGCAGTTTGAGGCTGTGGGACAGGGACTCCTACGAGCAGTACTTC. Encoded protein: CASSLRLWDRDSYEQYF.

This clonotype was picked up many times. V usage is TRBV20-1 and J usage is TRBJ2-5; TRBD2 aligns across 9 bases. V shed 1 base and J 4 bases; nucleotides not matched to a gene: 4. This CDR3 comprises 14 residues. CDR1 and CDR2 (germline): DFQATT, SNEGSKA (reference sequence). The CDR3 DNA sequence: TGCAGTGCTAGAGCTCTAGCGGGAATAGAGACCCAGTACTTC. Translating gives CSARALAGIETQYF.

V gene TRBV11-2 combines with J gene TRBJ2-5; 9 nucleotides line up with TRBD2. The V and J ends lost 5 bases and 9 bases, in that order; junction bases with no gene match: 1. The CDR3 totals 11 residues. Germline lookup yields CDR1 SGHAT and CDR2 FQNNGV. CDR3 residues: CASSRGGAQYF. The CDR3 DNA reads TGTGCCAGCAGCCGCGGGGGGGCCCAGTACTTC.

The genes are TRBV12-3 or TRBV12-4 and TRBJ2-1; 11 bases fit TRBD2. The CDR3 has 15 residues. V shed 6 bases, J shed 7 bases, and the junction held 8 bases outside the gene matches. CDR3 in DNA: TGTGCCAGCAGCTCGGGACTAGCGGAGGGGAATGAGCAGTTCTTC. Protein: CASSSGLAEGNEQFF.

The chain uses TRBV19 and TRBJ2-2; 10 positions agree with TRBD2. The germline CDR1 and CDR2 sequences are LNHDA and SQIVND (reference sequence). The V segment lost 6 bases and the J segment 0 bases; nucleotides outside the gene matches: 7. The CDR3 loop spans 17 amino acids. The CDR3 sequence: CASSKKLAGSNTGELFF. In DNA form, the CDR3 reads TGTGCCAGTAGCAAAAAACTAGCGGGGTCGAACACCGGGGAGCTGTTTTTT.

This sequence joins TRBV9 and TRBJ2-1; 10 bases line up with TRBD2. The CDR3 runs to 15 residues. The germline V gene has CDR1 SGDLS and CDR2 YYNGEE. The V and J ends lost 1 base and 10 bases, in that order; junction bases with no gene match: 8. In DNA form, the CDR3 reads TGTGCCAGCAGCGTAAGCCTAGCGGGAGTCTTGGAGCAGTTCTTC. This sequence encodes CASSVSLAGVLEQFF.

This chain connects TRBV20-1 to TRBJ2-7; 10 nucleotides align to TRBD1. The germline V gene encodes CDR1 DFQATT and CDR2 SNEGSKA (reference sequence). Trimming removed 6 bases from V and 3 bases from J; junction bases left unmatched: 5. The CDR3 runs to 13 residues. The CDR3 sequence is CSAVRDRGYEQYF. CDR3 coding DNA: TGCAGTGCCGTCAGGGACAGGGGCTACGAGCAGTACTTC.

The chain uses TRBV7-9 and TRBJ2-3; weak D call: TRBD2 (5 bases). Trimming stripped 1 base from V and 1 base from J, with 6 bases between. The V gene's germline CDR1 is SEHNR and CDR2 FQNEAQ (reference sequence). CDR3 size: 14 residues. The CDR3 spells CASSLVEGTDTQYF. CDR3 in DNA: TGTGCCAGCAGCTTAGTGGAGGGCACAGATACGCAGTATTTT.

The V call is TRBV28, the J call TRBJ2-1, with 11 nucleotides matching TRBD2. Germline trimming cut 2 bases from V and 4 bases from J; bases unmatched to any gene: 4. This CDR3 comprises 16 residues. Germline loops: CDR1 MDHEN, CDR2 SYDVKM. The CDR3 nucleotides read TGTGCCAGCAGTTTAACTAGCGGGAGTAGGTACAATGAGCAGTTCTTC. Its protein is CASSLTSGSRYNEQFF.

V gene TRBV6-2 or TRBV6-3 combines with J gene TRBJ2-1; 9 bases line up with TRBD2. The CDR3 loop spans 18 amino acids. In germline, CDR1 is MNHEY, CDR2 SVGEGT. V lost 5 bases, J lost 6 bases, and 17 bases stayed unmatched. The chain's CDR3 is CASSPNGLAWEFSNEQFF. DNA of the CDR3: TGTGCCAGCAGTCCCAACGGACTAGCGTGGGAGTTTTCCAATGAGCAGTTCTTC.

The chain recombines TRBV5-1 with TRBJ2-7, with 13 positions matching TRBD2. Germline V gene data show CDR1 as SGHRS and CDR2 as YFSETQ. Trimming removed 1 base from V and 2 bases from J; junction bases left unmatched: 9. The CDR3 length is 18 residues. This CDR3 reads CASSLLGTSGTRTYEQYF. Written as DNA, the CDR3 is TGCGCCAGCAGCTTGCTCGGGACTAGCGGGACTAGAACCTACGAGCAGTACTTC.

The chain joins TRBV7-2 to TRBJ2-1, with TRBD2 identical over 7 bases. The trim removed 4 bases at V and 3 bases at J, leaving 6 bases unmatched. The CDR3 runs 15 residues. The germline V gene has CDR1 SGHTA and CDR2 FQGNSA. The CDR3 DNA follows: TGTGCCAGCAGCTCCAGCGGGGATCGCTACAATGAGCAGTTCTTC. Amino acid sequence: CASSSSGDRYNEQFF.

The chain uses TRBV12-3 or TRBV12-4 and TRBJ2-5; TRBD2 agrees at 7 bases. The CDR3 sequence is 16 residues long. With 2 bases clipped from V and 2 bases from J, the junction kept 8 bases outside the gene matches. This CDR3 is CASSLLAAKLQETQYF. The CDR3 region has the DNA TGTGCCAGCAGTTTACTAGCGGCTAAGCTACAAGAGACCCAGTACTTC.

V usage is TRBV2 and J usage is TRBJ2-3; 13 bases are shared with TRBD2. CDR3 size: 15 residues. The ends lost 6 bases at V and 5 bases at J; junction bases unmatched: 5. The germline V gene has CDR1 SNHLY and CDR2 FYNNEI. Here the CDR3 reads CASRFRLAGGDTQYF. The DNA of the CDR3 is TGTGCCAGCAGATTCCGACTAGCGGGAGGAGATACGCAGTATTTT.